These T cell receptor beta chains were read from a single sample in a study of monozygotic twins with inflammatory bowel disease. TCRdb processed the 5' RACE reads again and assigns one entry to each CDR3 protein, with no DNA. This listing includes roughly 320,000 distinct CDR3 sequences. The sample consisted of blood. These receptors were obtained from a human donor with ulcerative colitis or Crohn's disease, or a healthy co-twin of an affected twin (not recorded which). CDR3s include the opening cysteine and the closing phenylalanine or tryptophan.

v_gene	j_gene	CDR3aa
TRBV28	TRBJ2-3	CASSSPGSADTQYF
TRBV7-2	TRBJ1-4	CASSLGGGTTNEKLFF
TRBV12-3/TRBV12-4	TRBJ1-2	CASSKNRQAPGGGYTF
TRBV12-3/TRBV12-4	TRBJ1-1	CASRLQGKNTEAFF
TRBV6-1	TRBJ2-2	CASTGGPGANTGELFF
TRBV6-6	TRBJ2-1	CASSYSYPDNEQFF
TRBV11-2	TRBJ1-2	CASSLIGTGGITNYGYTF
TRBV2	TRBJ2-5	CASSEASGRAVGETQYF
TRBV29-1	TRBJ1-2	CSVQGGDTYGYTF
TRBV20-1	TRBJ2-7	CSARAAGGYEQYF
TRBV7-2	TRBJ1-1	CASSLIYGNTEAFF
TRBV4-2	TRBJ1-5	CASSQDVQGGNQPQHF
TRBV12-3/TRBV12-4	TRBJ2-7	CASTLRRGGYEQYF
TRBV12-3/TRBV12-4	TRBJ2-2	CVMRGGSGELFF
TRBV4-3	TRBJ2-7	CASSQAQTYEQYF
TRBV7-2	TRBJ1-4	CASSLGPGGREKLFF
TRBV5-1	TRBJ2-3	CASRLDPYRVRDTQYF
TRBV19	TRBJ1-5	CASNPQGNSNQPQHF
TRBV20-1	TRBJ2-7	CSATSRDRAYEQYF
TRBV5-1	TRBJ2-3	CASSLPRQGKPVNTQYF
TRBV7-6	TRBJ2-1	CASSLNSGGVLVYNEQFF
TRBV6-6	TRBJ2-7	CATVSRGYEQYF
TRBV24-1	TRBJ2-3	CATSQYRTSTDTQYF
TRBV29-1	TRBJ2-7	CSGKRGTGSYEQYF
TRBV7-3	TRBJ2-2	CASSLVRDGSGELFF
TRBV20-1	TRBJ2-1	CSARDSLVRGNEQFF
TRBV7-6	TRBJ2-6	CASRDRNSGANVLTF
TRBV7-2	TRBJ1-1	CASSLGSRRLEAFF
TRBV27	TRBJ2-2	CASSWTRGQNTGELFF
TRBV7-3	TRBJ2-7	CASRATGTAPYEQYF
TRBV12-3/TRBV12-4	TRBJ1-2	CASSMTSFGYTF
TRBV7-2	TRBJ1-1	CASSEYLDTEAFF
TRBV7-2	TRBJ1-1	CASSQQLITTEAFF
TRBV3-1	TRBJ2-2	CASSQERGSWDTGELFF
TRBV4-2	TRBJ2-1	CASSLASGRANNEQFF
TRBV18	TRBJ2-5	CASSPYWNQETQYF
TRBV3-1	TRBJ2-2	CASSQNLGVGELFF
TRBV7-8	TRBJ2-3	CASSLGVGDTQYF
TRBV4-2	TRBJ2-3	CASSQDASGKSGAGTQYF
TRBV28	TRBJ1-5	CASSLPLYSNQPQHF
TRBV12-3/TRBV12-4	TRBJ1-2	CASSFLRLGQGALGYTF
TRBV7-2	TRBJ2-7	CASSLGRGGSSYEQYF
TRBV20-1	TRBJ1-2	CSAGPGGNYGYTF
TRBV7-2	TRBJ1-5	CASSSLGTNQPQHF
TRBV29-1	TRBJ2-1	CSVGASGSVLNEQFF
TRBV5-1	TRBJ2-1	CASSRTRDYTYNEQFF
TRBV2	TRBJ2-1	CASSVTTSWPLF
TRBV6-5	TRBJ1-5	CVSSYAASGRLNQPQHF
TRBV12-3/TRBV12-4	TRBJ2-7	CASAPGTAGAGYEQYF
TRBV18	TRBJ2-7	CASSPVGSYEQYF
TRBV10-3	TRBJ1-5	CAISETGMGNQPQHF
TRBV5-1	TRBJ2-2	CASSEGTVGPTGELFF
TRBV25-1	TRBJ1-6	CASSESYSYHGSYNSPLHF
TRBV7-9	TRBJ1-1	CASRRTGQNTEAFF
TRBV4-3	TRBJ2-3	CASSQDLLAGGGDTQYF
TRBV5-1	TRBJ2-7	CASGGTVPYEQYF
TRBV5-4	TRBJ2-3	CASRTSGRAGGDTQYF